Each of the 3 T cell receptor beta chains below was sequenced from the same sample in a study of T cells in tumors after PD-1 blockade. The assay was immunoSEQ multiplex PCR, and TCRdb's table has in-frame clones only and misses some. The repertoire holds 55,000 to 70,000 clones, with over 75% as singletons. The sequences come from PBMCs, collected before anti-PD-1 treatment. Source of these receptors: a human donor with basal cell carcinoma.

Written as DNA, the CDR3 is TGCGCCAGCAGTGTCGAACGCAACTATGGCTACACCTTC. It yields the protein CASSVERNYGYTF. The V call is TRBV10-1, the J call TRBJ1-2; D is undetermined. Germline V gene lookup returns CDR1 WNHNN and CDR2 SYGVQD (reference sequence). Trimming removed 4 bases from V and 2 bases from J, with 8 bases in between. This CDR3 comprises 13 residues.

This clone was counted between two and nine times. V and J are TRBV29-1 and TRBJ2-3; 15 bases are a match to TRBD2. The CDR3 has 15 residues. Germline-derived CDR1 and CDR2 are SQVTM and ANQGSEA. V was pared by 5 bases and J by 4 bases, with 4 bases of the junction left unmatched. CDR3 in DNA: TGCAGCGTTTGGACTAGCGGGGGGGCGGCAGATACGCAGTATTTT. It specifies CSVWTSGGAADTQYF.

The chain carries TRBV30 and TRBJ2-2, with TRBD1 matching 8 bases. This CDR3 contains 14 residues. V dropped 5 bases and J dropped 0; count of bases not matched to a gene: 2. CDR1 and CDR2 (germline): GTSNPN, SVGIG (reference sequence). The CDR3 spells CAWRQGSNTGELFF. CDR3 DNA sequence: TGTGCCTGGCGACAGGGGTCGAACACCGGGGAGCTGTTTTTT.